Below, one TCR beta chain is given with its context. The same CDR3 can be traced to other DNA sequences in this sample. The data originate from a study of shared clonotypes between healthy human individuals. Produced via immunoSEQ multiplex PCR; TCRdb's table is partial and in-frame only. Of 2 million to 2.5 million clones in the sample, roughly 96% were seen once. Sequenced input: naive CD4+ T cells sorted from blood. The subset denotes: CD45RA+ positively selected. This receptor was identified in a man aged 18 to 29 in good health.

The CDR3 protein is CASSLEGANSPLHF. The CDR3 DNA reads as TGCGCCAGCAGCTTGGAAGGGGCTAATTCACCCCTCCACTTT. The chain links TRBV5-1 to TRBJ1-6; D may be TRBD1 (5 bases). Trimming stripped 0 bases from V and 6 bases from J, with 7 bases between. The CDR3 covers 14 residues. Germline CDR1 is SGHRS and CDR2 is YFSETQ.